The clone carrying this T cell receptor (beta chain) was counted ten times or more. Antigen unknown. This entry belongs to a study of human T cells and chemical hapten exposure. Background on the study: 0.01% DPC was applied to the upper back in patch tests, which were read at 6 days. Study results and limitations: There was no change with DPC sensitization in TCRs above 1 in 1000 frequency.

Time point meaning: patch test 1, 2 weeks after DPC sensitization. Specified treatment: therapeutic diphenylcyclopropenone sensitization with weekly scalp DPC. This CDR3 spans 13 amino acids. Germline trimming cut 7 bases from V and 7 bases from J; bases unmatched to any gene: 5. Germline lookup yields CDR1 SGDLS and CDR2 YYNGEE. TCRdb re-called the RACE reads through MiXCR, storing one row per CDR3 protein. This table holds about 360,000 distinct CDR3 sequences, around 7% found once. The chain carries TRBV9 and TRBJ2-1; 10 nucleotides align to TRBD1. The sequence was obtained from a woman under 30 with alopecia areata. Some clones in this sample may be carry-over from other donors' samples. Sequenced here: whole blood, sampled in connection with sensitization to the hapten diphenylcyclopropenone (DPC). The CDR3, as DNA: TGTGCCAGCTGCCGGGACAGGGGAAATGAGCAGTTCTTC. This sequence encodes CASCRDRGNEQFF.